A selection of T cell receptor beta chains follows, all from one sample in a study of CD8 T cells in Susac syndrome. TCRdb re-called the immunoSEQ multiplex PCR reads with MiXCR, one entry per CDR3 protein. The profile shows 200,000 to 250,000 distinct CDR3 sequences, around 93% of them singletons. The sequenced sample consisted of CD4+ T cells from PBMCs. Receptors were obtained from a human donor with multiple sclerosis. CDR3s include the opening cysteine and the closing phenylalanine or tryptophan. Fields, in order: J gene, V gene, D gene, CDR3 protein. D genes are given only for firm matches.

TRBJ2-3 | TRBV12-5 | . | CASGLGRASDTQYF
TRBJ1-2 | TRBV9 | . | CASSVEVGADGYTF
TRBJ1-5 | TRBV25-1 | . | CASSPSGGHQPQHF
TRBJ1-5 | TRBV29-1 | . | CSVGLAGEDQPQHF
TRBJ1-2 | TRBV28 | . | CASGPNYGYTF
TRBJ2-7 | TRBV30 | TRBD1 | CAWSVPPQGMREQYF
TRBJ2-5 | TRBV5-4 | . | CASSLPTQETQYF
TRBJ1-6 | TRBV9 | . | CASSEGGDSYNSPLHF
TRBJ1-5 | TRBV3-1 | . | CASSQAPSPQPQHF
TRBJ1-2 | TRBV19 | . | CASSARDNRYGYTF
TRBJ2-6 | TRBV4-2 | . | CASSQDRLGANVLTF
TRBJ1-2 | TRBV29-1 | . | CSVGAGYDYGYTF
TRBJ1-1 | TRBV6-6 | . | CASSMRFHPGSF
TRBJ1-4 | TRBV30 | . | CAWSGIGKLFF
TRBJ2-1 | TRBV4-2 | TRBD2 | CASSQGRGAGGSNEQFF
TRBJ2-1 | TRBV9 | TRBD2 | CASSPRTSGGFDEQFF